The entry that follows covers one TCR beta chain sequence. The antigen remains undetermined. The sample originates from a study of T cell responses to AZD1222 COVID-19 vaccine. Study-wide points: Spike regions recognized by vaccine-associated CD4 TCRs spanned the protein, led by 160-218 and 743-854.

The V end was cut by 3 bases, the J end by 5 bases, with 7 bases between. Germline CDR1 is ENHRY and CDR2 is SYGVKD. This CDR3 region has 12 residues. Data came from immunoSEQ multiplex PCR; TCRdb stores just in-frame clones and leaves some out. The data show about 120,000 clones, about 92% seen once. The chain is built from TRBV10-3 and TRBJ1-1; D remains ambiguous. This receptor was obtained from an adult in good health. Source: peripheral blood, taken on day 0 of AZD1222 vaccination. The CDR3 protein is CAISDTGTEAFF. The CDR3 nucleotides are TGTGCCATCAGTGATACCGGGACTGAAGCTTTCTTT.